The rows below give T cell receptor beta chains drawn from one sample of a study of T cell changes during pregnancy in multiple sclerosis. The repertoire was sequenced with immunoSEQ multiplex PCR; TCRdb's copy has only in-frame clones and lacks some. Among about 120,000 clones, approximately 95% were seen once, and the ten largest hold 6.2%. Source: peripheral blood, taken before pregnancy. The source of these receptors is a female donor with multiple sclerosis, enrolled in a pregnancy study. The CDR3 runs from the conserved cysteine through the conserved F or W. D genes are given only for firm matches.

CDR3 DNA	CDR3 protein	V gene	J gene	D gene
TGTGCCAGCAGCTTAGCCAGTTGGAGCAGGGACAGATTCAATCAGCCCCAGCATTTT	CASSLASWSRDRFNQPQHF	TRBV11-2	TRBJ1-5	TRBD1
TGTGCCAGCAGCGTAGGCGGGACAGGGGTCGTCACCGGGGAGCTGTTTTTT	CASSVGGTGVVTGELFF	TRBV9	TRBJ2-2	TRBD1
TGTGCCAGCAGTTTATACCGCGGGAGCGTTGACGAGCAGTACTTC	CASSLYRGSVDEQYF	TRBV28	TRBJ2-7	TRBD2
TGTGCCAGCAGTTCCCGGGGGAGCGGGAGAACACCGGCCTACGAGCAGTACTTC	CASSSRGSGRTPAYEQYF	TRBV27	TRBJ2-7	TRBD2
TGTGCCAGCAGTGGACAGGGGAGCTCTGGAAACACCATATATTTT	CASSGQGSSGNTIYF	TRBV2	TRBJ1-3	TRBD1
TGTGCCAGCAGTCGCGGGAGCGGGATAGATACGCAGTATTTT	CASSRGSGIDTQYF	TRBV6-5	TRBJ2-3	TRBD2
TGTGCCAGCAGCCTGCCGGGAGTTGCGAACACCGGGGAGCTGTTTTTT	CASSLPGVANTGELFF	TRBV25-1	TRBJ2-2	-
TGCGCCAGCAGCTTGGGAGGCGACGGCACTGAAGCTTTCTTT	CASSLGGDGTEAFF	TRBV5-1	TRBJ1-1	-
TGTGCCAGCAGCCAGAGACAGGGGGCGCGAGAGCAGTACTTC	CASSQRQGAREQYF	TRBV7-2	TRBJ2-7	TRBD1
TGTGCCAGCAGCTTAGTAAGCGGGAGGTACGAGCAGTACTTC	CASSLVSGRYEQYF	TRBV11-2	TRBJ2-7	TRBD2
TGTGCCATCTCACCTCGGGAGACTCAGCCCCAGCATTTT	CAISPRETQPQHF	TRBV10-3	TRBJ1-5	-
TGCAGCGTATATACAGGGGTGATTAGCACAGATACGCAGTATTTT	CSVYTGVISTDTQYF	TRBV29-1	TRBJ2-3	TRBD1